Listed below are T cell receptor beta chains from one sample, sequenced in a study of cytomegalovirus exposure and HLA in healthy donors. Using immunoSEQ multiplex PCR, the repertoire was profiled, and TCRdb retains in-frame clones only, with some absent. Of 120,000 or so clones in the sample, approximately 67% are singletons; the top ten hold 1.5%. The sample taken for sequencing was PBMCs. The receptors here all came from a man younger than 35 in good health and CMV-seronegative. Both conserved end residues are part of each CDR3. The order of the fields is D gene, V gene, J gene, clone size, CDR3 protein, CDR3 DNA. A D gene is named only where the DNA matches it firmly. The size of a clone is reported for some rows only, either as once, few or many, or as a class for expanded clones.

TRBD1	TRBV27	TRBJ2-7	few	CASRQGLTYEQYF	TGTGCCAGCCGACAGGGCTTAACCTACGAGCAGTACTTC
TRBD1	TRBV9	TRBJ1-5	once	CASSPQGIGSNQPQHF	TGTGCCAGCAGCCCACAGGGGATTGGGAGCAATCAGCCCCAGCATTTT
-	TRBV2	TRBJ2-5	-	CASSEDRARDTQYF	TGTGCCAGCAGTGAAGACAGGGCCCGGGACACCCAGTACTTC
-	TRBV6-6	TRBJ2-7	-	CASSSGGGPTYEQYF	TGTGCCAGCAGCTCCGGGGGAGGACCAACCTACGAGCAGTACTTC
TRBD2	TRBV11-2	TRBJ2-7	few	CASSFSGGISYEQYF	TGTGCCAGCAGCTTCAGCGGGGGAATCTCCTACGAGCAGTACTTC
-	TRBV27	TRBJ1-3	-	CASSFRQAVHKYPGNTIYF	TGTGCCAGCAGTTTCCGACAGGCGGTACATAAGTATCCTGGAAACACCATATATTTT
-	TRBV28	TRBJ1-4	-	CASSWGYSGVKLFF	TGTGCCAGCAGTTGGGGGTACTCAGGGGTTAAACTGTTTTTT
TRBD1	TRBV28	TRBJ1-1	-	CASSTQRTGPLTEAFF	TGTGCCAGCAGTACACAGCGGACAGGGCCGCTCACTGAAGCTTTCTTT
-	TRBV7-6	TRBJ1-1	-	CASSLGEGTEAFF	TGTGCCAGCAGCCTTGGGGAGGGGACTGAAGCTTTCTTT
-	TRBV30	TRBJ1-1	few	CAWSNTGSTEAFF	TGTGCCTGGAGTAACACAGGGTCCACTGAAGCTTTCTTT
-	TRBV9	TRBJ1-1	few	CASSVPGATEAFF	TGTGCCAGCAGCGTCCCGGGAGCGACTGAAGCTTTCTTT
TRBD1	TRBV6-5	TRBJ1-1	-	CASSYGQGVTEAFF	TGTGCCAGCAGCTACGGACAGGGGGTCACTGAAGCTTTCTTT
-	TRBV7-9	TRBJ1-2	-	CSSSLVLRGYTF	TGTTCCAGCAGCTTAGTTTTGAGGGGCTACACCTTC
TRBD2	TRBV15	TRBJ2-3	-	CATSRDLAGSHTDTQYF	TGTGCCACCAGCAGAGATTTAGCGGGGAGCCACACAGATACGCAGTATTTT
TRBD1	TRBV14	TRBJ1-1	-	CASSSWTGWNTEAFF	TGTGCCAGCAGCTCATGGACAGGTTGGAACACTGAAGCTTTCTTT
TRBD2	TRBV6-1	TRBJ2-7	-	CAGGLAGGPYEQYF	TGTGCCGGGGGACTAGCGGGAGGGCCCTACGAGCAGTACTTC
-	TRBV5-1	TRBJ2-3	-	CARSLAHRLVSDTQYF	TGCGCCCGCAGCTTGGCCCATCGACTAGTTTCAGATACGCAGTATTTT
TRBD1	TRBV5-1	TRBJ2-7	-	CASSPGGQEYEQYF	TGCGCCAGCAGCCCCGGAGGACAGGAGTACGAGCAGTACTTC
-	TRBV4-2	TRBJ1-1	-	CASRRPPPRTENTEAFF	TGTGCCAGCCGCCGACCCCCACCGAGGACAGAAAACACTGAAGCTTTCTTT
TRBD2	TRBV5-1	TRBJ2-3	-	CASSPSLAGGITDTQYF	TGCGCCAGCAGCCCGAGTTTGGCGGGGGGGATCACAGATACGCAGTATTTT
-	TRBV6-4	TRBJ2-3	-	CASSEPWSGPTDTQYF	TGTGCCAGCAGTGAACCGTGGAGTGGCCCCACAGATACGCAGTATTTT
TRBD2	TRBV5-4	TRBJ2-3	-	CASSLLGLATDTQYF	TGTGCCAGCAGCTTGCTGGGACTAGCGACAGATACGCAGTATTTT
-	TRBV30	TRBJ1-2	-	CAWEPFYGYTF	TGTGCCTGGGAGCCGTTTTATGGCTACACCTTC
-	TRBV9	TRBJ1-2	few	CASSVAIRDGYTF	TGTGCCAGCAGCGTAGCTATCAGGGATGGCTACACCTTC
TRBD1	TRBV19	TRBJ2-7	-	CASSGGTGGIGPYEQYF	TGTGCCAGTAGTGGAGGGACAGGGGGCATTGGCCCCTACGAGCAGTACTTC
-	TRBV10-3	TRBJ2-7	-	CAIRAGLDQSSYEQYF	TGTGCCATCAGGGCCGGACTGGATCAGAGCTCCTACGAGCAGTACTTC
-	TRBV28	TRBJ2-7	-	CASSLNREGEQYF	TGTGCCAGCAGTTTAAACAGGGAGGGCGAGCAGTACTTC
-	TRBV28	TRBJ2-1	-	CASSSPGVYNEQFF	TGTGCCAGCAGTTCCCCGGGGGTTTACAATGAGCAGTTCTTC
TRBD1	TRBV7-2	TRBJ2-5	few	CASSLVSGGKETQYF	TGTGCCAGCAGCTTAGTATCAGGGGGCAAAGAGACCCAGTACTTC
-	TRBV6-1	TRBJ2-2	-	CASSETSGVILTGELFF	TGTGCCAGCAGCGAAACCTCAGGGGTGATCCTTACCGGGGAGCTGTTTTTT
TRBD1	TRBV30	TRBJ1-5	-	CAWSVRDRGANQPQHF	TGTGCCTGGAGTGTACGGGACAGGGGCGCGAATCAGCCCCAGCATTTT
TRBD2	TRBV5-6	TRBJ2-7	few	CASSLTRGLAYHEQYF	TGTGCCAGCAGCTTGACCAGGGGACTAGCGTACCACGAGCAGTACTTC
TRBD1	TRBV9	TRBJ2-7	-	CASSPRTGAEGEQYF	TGTGCCAGCAGCCCCCGGACAGGGGCGGAAGGGGAGCAGTACTTC
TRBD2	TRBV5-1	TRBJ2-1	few	CASSLAAGVVNEQFF	TGCGCCAGCAGCTTGGCCGCGGGAGTCGTAAATGAGCAGTTCTTC
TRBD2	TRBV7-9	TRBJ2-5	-	CAFGLAGGPRVMETQYF	TGTGCCTTTGGACTAGCGGGAGGGCCAAGGGTGATGGAGACCCAGTACTTC
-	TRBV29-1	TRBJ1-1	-	CSVTPSGGMNTEAFF	TGCAGCGTCACCCCCTCCGGAGGCATGAACACTGAAGCTTTCTTT
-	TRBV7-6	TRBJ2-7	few	CASSFGGSSYEQYF	TGTGCCAGCAGCTTTGGTGGGAGCTCCTACGAGCAGTACTTC
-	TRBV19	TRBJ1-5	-	CASSSVGIQPQHF	TGTGCCAGTAGTTCGGTCGGGATTCAGCCCCAGCATTTT
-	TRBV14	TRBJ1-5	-	CASSQGRTNSNQPQHF	TGTGCCAGCAGCCAAGGCCGGACAAATAGCAATCAGCCCCAGCATTTT